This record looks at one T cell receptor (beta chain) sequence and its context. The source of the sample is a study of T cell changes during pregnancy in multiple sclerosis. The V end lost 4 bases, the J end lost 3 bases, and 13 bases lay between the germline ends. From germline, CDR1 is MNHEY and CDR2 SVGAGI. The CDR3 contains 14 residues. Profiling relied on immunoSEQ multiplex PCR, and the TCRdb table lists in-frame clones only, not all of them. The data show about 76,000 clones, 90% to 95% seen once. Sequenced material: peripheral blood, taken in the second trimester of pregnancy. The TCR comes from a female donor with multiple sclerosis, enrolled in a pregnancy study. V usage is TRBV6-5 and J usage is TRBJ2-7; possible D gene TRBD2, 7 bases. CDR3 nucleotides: TGTGCCAGCAGTTCGGAAAGGGGGGGCTACGAGCAGTACTTC. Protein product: CASSSERGGYEQYF.